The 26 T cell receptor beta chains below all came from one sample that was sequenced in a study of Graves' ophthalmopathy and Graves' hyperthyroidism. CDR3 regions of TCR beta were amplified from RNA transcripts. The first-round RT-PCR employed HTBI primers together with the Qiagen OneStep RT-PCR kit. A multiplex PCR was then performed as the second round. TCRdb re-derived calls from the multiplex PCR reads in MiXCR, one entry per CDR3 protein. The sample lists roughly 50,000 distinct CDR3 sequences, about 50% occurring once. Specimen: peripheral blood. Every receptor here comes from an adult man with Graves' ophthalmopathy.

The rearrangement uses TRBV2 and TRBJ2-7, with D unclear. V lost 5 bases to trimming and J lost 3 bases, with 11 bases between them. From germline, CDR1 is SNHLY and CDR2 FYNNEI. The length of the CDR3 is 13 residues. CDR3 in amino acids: CASSTGRGYEQYF. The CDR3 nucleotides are TGTGCCAGCAGTACTGGCAGAGGCTACGAGCAGTACTTC. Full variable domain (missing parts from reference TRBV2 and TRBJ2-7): EPEVTQTPSHQVTQMGQEVILRCVPISNHLYFYWYRQILGQKVEFLVSFYNNEISEKSEIFDDQFSVERPDGSNFTLKIRSTKLEDSAMYFCASSTGRGYEQYFGPGTRLTVT.

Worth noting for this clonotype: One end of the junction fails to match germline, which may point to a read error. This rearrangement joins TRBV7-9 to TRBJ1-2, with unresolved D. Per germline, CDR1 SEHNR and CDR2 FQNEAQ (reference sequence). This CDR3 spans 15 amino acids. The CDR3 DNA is TGTGCCAGCAGCTTGAGGTCCGTGGGCGACTATGTCTACACCTTC. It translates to CASSLRSVGDYVYTF.

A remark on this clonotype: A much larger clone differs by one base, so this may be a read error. As DNA, the CDR3 is TGTGCCAGCAGCTTGGGGGGCCACAACAATGAGCAGTTCTTC. The encoded protein is CASSLGGHNNEQFF. J is TRBJ2-1 and V is TRBV27; either TRBD1 or TRBD2 may fit D (6 bases each). Germline V gene sequence: CDR1 MNHEY, CDR2 SMNVEV (reference sequence). Trimming removed 6 bases from V and 5 bases from J, with 14 bases in between. This CDR3 is 14 amino acids long.

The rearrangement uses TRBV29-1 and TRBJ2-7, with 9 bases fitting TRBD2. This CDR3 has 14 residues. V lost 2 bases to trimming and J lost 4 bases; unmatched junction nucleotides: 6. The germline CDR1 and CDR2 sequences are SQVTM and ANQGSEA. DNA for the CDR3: TGCAGCGTTGAACTAGCGGGACGCCTTTACGAGCAGTACTTC. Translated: CSVELAGRLYEQYF.

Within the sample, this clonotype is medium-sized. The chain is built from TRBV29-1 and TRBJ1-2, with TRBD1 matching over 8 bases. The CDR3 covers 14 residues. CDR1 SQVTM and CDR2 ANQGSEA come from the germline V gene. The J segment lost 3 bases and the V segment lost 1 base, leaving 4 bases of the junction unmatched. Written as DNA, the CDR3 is TGCAGCGTTGAAGTCAACAGGGGGGACTATGGCTACACCTTC. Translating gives CSVEVNRGDYGYTF.

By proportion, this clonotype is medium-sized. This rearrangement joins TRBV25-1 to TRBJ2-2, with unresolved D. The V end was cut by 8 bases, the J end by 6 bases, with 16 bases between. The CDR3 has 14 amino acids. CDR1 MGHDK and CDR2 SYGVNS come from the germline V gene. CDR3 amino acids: CASGPSGRPGELFF. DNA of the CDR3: TGTGCCAGCGGGCCCAGTGGACGTCCCGGGGAGCTGTTTTTT.

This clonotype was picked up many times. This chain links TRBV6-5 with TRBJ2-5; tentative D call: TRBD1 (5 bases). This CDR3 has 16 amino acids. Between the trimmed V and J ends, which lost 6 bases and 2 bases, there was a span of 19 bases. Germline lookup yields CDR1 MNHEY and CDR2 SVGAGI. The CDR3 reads CASSPTGSQVQETQYF. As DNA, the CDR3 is TGTGCCAGCAGCCCAACCGGCTCACAGGTACAAGAGACCCAGTACTTC.

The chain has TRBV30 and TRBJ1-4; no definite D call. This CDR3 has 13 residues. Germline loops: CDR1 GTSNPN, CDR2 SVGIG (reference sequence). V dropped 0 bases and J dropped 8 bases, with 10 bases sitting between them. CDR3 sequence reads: CAWSVMGSEKLFF. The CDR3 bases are TGTGCCTGGAGTGTGATGGGGAGCGAAAAACTGTTTTTT.

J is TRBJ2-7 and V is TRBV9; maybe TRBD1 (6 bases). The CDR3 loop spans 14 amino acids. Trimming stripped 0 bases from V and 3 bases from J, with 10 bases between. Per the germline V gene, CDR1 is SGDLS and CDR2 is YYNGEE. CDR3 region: CASSVAQGYYEQYF. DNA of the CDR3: TGTGCCAGCAGCGTAGCACAGGGATACTACGAGCAGTACTTC.

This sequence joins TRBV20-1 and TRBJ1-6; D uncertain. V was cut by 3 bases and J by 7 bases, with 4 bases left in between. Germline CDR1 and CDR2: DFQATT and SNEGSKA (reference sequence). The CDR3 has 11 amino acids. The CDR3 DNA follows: TGCAGTGCTAGGGTCAATTCACCCCTCCACTTT. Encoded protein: CSARVNSPLHF.

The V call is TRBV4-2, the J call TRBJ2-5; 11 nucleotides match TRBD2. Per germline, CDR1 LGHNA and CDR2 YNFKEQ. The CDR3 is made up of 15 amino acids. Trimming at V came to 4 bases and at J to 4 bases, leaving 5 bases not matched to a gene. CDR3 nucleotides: TGTGCCAGCAGCCCCACCCTAGCGGGAGGAGAGACCCAGTACTTC. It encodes CASSPTLAGGETQYF.

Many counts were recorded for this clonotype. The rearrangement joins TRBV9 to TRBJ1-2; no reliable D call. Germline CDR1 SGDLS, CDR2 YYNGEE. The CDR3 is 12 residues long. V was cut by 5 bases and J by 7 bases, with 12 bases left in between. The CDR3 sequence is CASRRDEGGYTF. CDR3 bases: TGTGCCAGCAGAAGAGACGAAGGTGGCTACACCTTC.

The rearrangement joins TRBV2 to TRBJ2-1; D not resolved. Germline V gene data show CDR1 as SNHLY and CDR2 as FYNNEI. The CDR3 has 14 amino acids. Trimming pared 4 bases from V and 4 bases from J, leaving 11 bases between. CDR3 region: CASSGPISYNEQFF. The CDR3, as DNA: TGTGCCAGCAGTGGCCCCATCTCTTACAATGAGCAGTTCTTC.

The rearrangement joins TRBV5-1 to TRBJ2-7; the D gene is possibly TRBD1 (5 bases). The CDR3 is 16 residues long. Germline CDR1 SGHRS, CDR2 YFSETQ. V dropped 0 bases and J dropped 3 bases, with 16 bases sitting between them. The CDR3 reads CASSLALGLIIYEQYF. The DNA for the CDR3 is TGCGCCAGCAGCTTGGCGCTGGGGCTTATCATCTACGAGCAGTACTTC.

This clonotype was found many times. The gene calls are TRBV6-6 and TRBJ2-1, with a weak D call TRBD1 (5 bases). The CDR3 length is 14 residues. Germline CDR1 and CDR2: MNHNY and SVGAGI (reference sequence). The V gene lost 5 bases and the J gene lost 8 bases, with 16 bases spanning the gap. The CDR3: CASSPRAGLDEQFF. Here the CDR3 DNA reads TGTGCCAGCAGTCCCAGGGCTGGCTTGGATGAGCAGTTCTTC.

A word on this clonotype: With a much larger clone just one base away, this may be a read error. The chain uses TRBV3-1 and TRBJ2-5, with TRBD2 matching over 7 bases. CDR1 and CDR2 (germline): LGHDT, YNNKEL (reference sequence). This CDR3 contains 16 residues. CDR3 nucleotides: TGTGCCAGCAGCAGCCAGCCCTCTAGCGGTGGAGAGGCCCAGTACTTC. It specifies CASSSQPSSGGEAQYF.

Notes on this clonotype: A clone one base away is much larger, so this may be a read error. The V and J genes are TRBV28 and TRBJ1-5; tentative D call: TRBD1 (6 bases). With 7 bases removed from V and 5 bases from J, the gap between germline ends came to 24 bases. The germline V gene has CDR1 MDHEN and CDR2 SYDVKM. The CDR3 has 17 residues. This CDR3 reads CASNSDRWGEGYQPQHF. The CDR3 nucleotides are TGTGCCAGCAACTCAGACAGGTGGGGGGAGGGATATCAGCCCCAGCATTTT.

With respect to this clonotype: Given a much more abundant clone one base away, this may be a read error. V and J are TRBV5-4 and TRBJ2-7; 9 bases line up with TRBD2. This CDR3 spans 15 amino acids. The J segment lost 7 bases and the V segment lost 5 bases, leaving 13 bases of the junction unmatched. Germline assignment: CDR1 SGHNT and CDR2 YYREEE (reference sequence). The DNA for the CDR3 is TGTGCCAGCAGTTTACTAGCGGGCTCCTACAATGAGCAGTACTTC. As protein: CASSLLAGSYNEQYF.

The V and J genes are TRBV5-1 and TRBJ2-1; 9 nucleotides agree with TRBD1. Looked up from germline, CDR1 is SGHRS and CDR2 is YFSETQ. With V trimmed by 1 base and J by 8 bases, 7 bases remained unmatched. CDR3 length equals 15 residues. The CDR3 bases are TGCGCCAGCAGCTTGTTGCGTAGGACAGGGGATGAGCAGTTCTTC. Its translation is CASSLLRRTGDEQFF.

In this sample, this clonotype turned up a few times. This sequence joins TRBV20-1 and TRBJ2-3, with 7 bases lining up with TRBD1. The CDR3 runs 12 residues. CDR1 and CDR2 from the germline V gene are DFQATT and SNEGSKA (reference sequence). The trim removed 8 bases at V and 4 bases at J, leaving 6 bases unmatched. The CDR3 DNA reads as TGCAGTCTACAGGGGCTGGCAGATACGCAGTATTTT. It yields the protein CSLQGLADTQYF.

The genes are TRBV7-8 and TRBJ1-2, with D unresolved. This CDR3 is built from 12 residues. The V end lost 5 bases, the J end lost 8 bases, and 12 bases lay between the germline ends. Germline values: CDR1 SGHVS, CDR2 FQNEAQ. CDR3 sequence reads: CASSLRLAGYTF. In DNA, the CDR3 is TGTGCCAGCAGCCTACGGCTAGCGGGCTACACCTTC.

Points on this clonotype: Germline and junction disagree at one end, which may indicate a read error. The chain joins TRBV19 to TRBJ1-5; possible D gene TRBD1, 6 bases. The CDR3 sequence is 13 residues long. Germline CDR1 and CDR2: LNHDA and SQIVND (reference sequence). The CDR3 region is CASGDRINQPRHF. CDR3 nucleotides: TGCGCCAGTGGAGACAGGATCAATCAGCCCCGGCATTTT.

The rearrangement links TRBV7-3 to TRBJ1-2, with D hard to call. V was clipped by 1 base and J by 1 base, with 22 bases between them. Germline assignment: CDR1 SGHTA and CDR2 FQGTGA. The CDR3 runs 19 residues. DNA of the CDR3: TGTGCCAGCAGCTTAATAGGGATTGGGCAGGCGAACTTTAACTATGGCTACACCTTC. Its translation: CASSLIGIGQANFNYGYTF.

The CDR3 nucleotides read TGTGCCATCAGTGAAGGAGTCGGCAACAGCAATGAGCAGTATTTT. This gives the protein CAISEGVGNSNEQYF. The gene calls are TRBV10-3 and TRBJ2-3; D uncertain. The V and J ends lost 3 bases and 11 bases respectively, with 21 bases between them. The CDR3 is made up of 15 amino acids. Germline assignment: CDR1 ENHRY and CDR2 SYGVKD.

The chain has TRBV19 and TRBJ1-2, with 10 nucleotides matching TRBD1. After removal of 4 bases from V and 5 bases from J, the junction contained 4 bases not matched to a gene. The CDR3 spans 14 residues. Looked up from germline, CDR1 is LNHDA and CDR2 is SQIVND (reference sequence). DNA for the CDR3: TGTGCCAGTAGTAAAGACAGGGGGCGTTATGGCTACACCTTC. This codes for CASSKDRGRYGYTF.

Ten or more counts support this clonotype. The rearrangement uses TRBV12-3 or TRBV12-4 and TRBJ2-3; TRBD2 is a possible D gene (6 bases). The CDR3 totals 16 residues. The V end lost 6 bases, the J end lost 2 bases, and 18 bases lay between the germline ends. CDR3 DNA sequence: TGTGCCAGCAGACCCCGGATCCGGACTAACACAGATACGCAGTATTTT. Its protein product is CASRPRIRTNTDTQYF.